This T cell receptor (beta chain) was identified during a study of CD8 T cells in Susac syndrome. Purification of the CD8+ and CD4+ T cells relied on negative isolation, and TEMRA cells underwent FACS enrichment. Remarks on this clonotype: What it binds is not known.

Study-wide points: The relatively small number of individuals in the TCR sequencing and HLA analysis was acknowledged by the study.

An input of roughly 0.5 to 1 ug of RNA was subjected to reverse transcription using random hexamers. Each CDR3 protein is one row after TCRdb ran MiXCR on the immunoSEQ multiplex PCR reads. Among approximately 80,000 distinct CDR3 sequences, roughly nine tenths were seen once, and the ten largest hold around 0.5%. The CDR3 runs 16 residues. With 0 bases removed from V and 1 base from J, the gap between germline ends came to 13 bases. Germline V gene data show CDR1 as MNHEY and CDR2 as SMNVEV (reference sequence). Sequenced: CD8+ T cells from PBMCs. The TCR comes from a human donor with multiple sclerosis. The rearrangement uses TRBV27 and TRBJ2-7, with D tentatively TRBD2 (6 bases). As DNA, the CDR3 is TGTGCCAGCAGTTTATCGGGCGGGGCGAGATCCTACGAGCAGTACTTC. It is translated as CASSLSGGARSYEQYF.